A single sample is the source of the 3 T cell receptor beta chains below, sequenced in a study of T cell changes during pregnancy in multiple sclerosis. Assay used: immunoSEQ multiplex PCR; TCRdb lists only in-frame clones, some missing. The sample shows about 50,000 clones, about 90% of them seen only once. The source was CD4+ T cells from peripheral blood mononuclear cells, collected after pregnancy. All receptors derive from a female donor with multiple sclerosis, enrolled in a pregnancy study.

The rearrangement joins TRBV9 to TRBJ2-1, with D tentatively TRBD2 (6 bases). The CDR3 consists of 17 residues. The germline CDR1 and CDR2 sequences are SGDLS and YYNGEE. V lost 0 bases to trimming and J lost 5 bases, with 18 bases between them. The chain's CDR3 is CASSVEGLSGWDNEQFF. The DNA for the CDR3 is TGTGCCAGCAGCGTAGAGGGACTGAGCGGGTGGGACAATGAGCAGTTCTTC.

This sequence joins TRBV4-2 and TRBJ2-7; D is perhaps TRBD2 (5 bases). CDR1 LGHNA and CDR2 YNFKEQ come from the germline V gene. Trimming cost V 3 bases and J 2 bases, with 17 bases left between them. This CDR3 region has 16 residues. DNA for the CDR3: TGTGCCAGCAGCCAGGACCTGAGGGCCCCACCCTACGAGCAGTACTTC. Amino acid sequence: CASSQDLRAPPYEQYF.

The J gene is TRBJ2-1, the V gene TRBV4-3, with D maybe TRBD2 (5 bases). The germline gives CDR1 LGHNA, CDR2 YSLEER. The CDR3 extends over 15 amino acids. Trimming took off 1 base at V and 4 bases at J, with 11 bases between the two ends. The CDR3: CASSQGQAVYNEQFF. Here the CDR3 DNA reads TGCGCCAGCAGCCAAGGCCAAGCGGTATACAATGAGCAGTTCTTC.